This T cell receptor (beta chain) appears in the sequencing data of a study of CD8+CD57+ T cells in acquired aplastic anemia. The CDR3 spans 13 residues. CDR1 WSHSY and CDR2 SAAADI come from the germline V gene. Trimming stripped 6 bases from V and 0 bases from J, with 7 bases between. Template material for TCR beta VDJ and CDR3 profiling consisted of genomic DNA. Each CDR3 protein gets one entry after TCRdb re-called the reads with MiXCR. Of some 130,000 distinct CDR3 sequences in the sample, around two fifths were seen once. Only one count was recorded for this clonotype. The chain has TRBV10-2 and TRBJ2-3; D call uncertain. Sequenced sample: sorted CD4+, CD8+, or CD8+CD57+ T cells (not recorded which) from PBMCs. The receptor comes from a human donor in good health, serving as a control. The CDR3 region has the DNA TGCGCCAGCAGGGAGACCAGCACAGATACGCAGTATTTT. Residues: CASRETSTDTQYF.